This T cell receptor (beta chain) was documented in a study of T cells after yellow fever vaccination. A universal primer site and UMIs were added as TCR cDNA was made by 5'RACE template switching. TCRdb re-called the 5' RACE reads with MiXCR, one entry per CDR3 protein. The table includes approximately 300,000 distinct CDR3 sequences, over 8.5% detected once. Between the trimmed V and J ends, which lost 7 bases and 1 base, there was a span of 7 bases. The length of the CDR3 is 13 residues. The source of this sequence is a man younger than 35 who received the YFV17D yellow fever vaccine. The sample was CD4+ T cells sorted from PBMCs, taken 45 days after the yellow fever booster vaccination. The chain combines TRBV12-3 or TRBV12-4 with TRBJ2-2; D is unresolved. The CDR3 bases are TGTGCCAGCACCCACGTGAACACCGGGGAGCTGTTTTTT. Its translation: CASTHVNTGELFF.